This TCR beta chain was sequenced for a study of OX40 agonist ivuxolimab in advanced cancers. Study summary: Of mixed ages from about 20 to 80 and averaging about 56 years, the group was more than 65% male.

Only in-frame clones appear in the TCRdb table, and some are missing; sequencing was by immunoSEQ multiplex PCR. This sample has more than 55,000 clones, with 89% found just once. The receptor was isolated from an adult with an advanced solid tumor such as melanoma, head and neck, liver or kidney cancer. Sequenced here: CD4+ or CD8+ T cells sorted from blood, sampled in a trial of the OX40 agonist ivuxolimab.

For the CDR3, the DNA is TGTGCCAGTACGTTCGGACAGATAGCAACTAATGAAAAACTGTTTTTT. Protein sequence: CASTFGQIATNEKLFF. The V and J genes are TRBV19 and TRBJ1-4; D perhaps matches TRBD1 (6 bases). Trimming took off 7 bases at V and 0 bases at J, with 15 bases between the two ends. Germline V gene sequence: CDR1 LNHDA, CDR2 SQIVND (reference sequence). CDR3 length equals 16 residues.